This T cell receptor (beta chain) emerged from a study of neurological immune-mediated disorders (dated by TCRdb to the late 2010s). For context, the study as a whole: Peripheral blood TCR-beta repertoires from patients with HTLV-I-associated myelopathy (HAM/TSP), patients with multiple sclerosis, and healthy controls were compared in the study using UMI-based sequencing. The roughly 110 TCR-beta libraries covered PBMC samples along with longitudinal samples, technical triplicates, and paired sorted CD4+ and CD8+ T-cell subsets. Of the 68 subjects in the cohort, about 14 were HAM/TSP patients, roughly 35 were multiple sclerosis patients, and approximately 20 were healthy controls. Here is what the overall study found, with its caveats: TCR clonal expansion was highest in HAM/TSP patients and lowest in MS patients, with MS patients falling below even healthy controls. Expanded clones from different subjects shared no identical CDR3 amino acid sequences, which suggests that TCR-beta repertoires were private in all groups.

V is shortened by 6 bases, J by 8 bases, and the region joining them spans 17 bases. The CDR3 contains 14 residues, cysteine and phenylalanine counted. Of the read, only the CDR3 DNA is kept; its 42 bases are in frame from base 1. The germline V gene encodes CDR1 SGDLS and CDR2 YYNGEE. Healthy controls were blood bank volunteers in Maryland, USA. Unsorted PBMC libraries were generated from 2 million PBMCs stored in RNAlater at -80 °C until RNA extraction. PBMCs were separated from peripheral blood using Ficoll-Hypaque density gradient centrifugation and then cryopreserved in liquid nitrogen. To synthesize cDNA, template-switch 5'RACE was performed with a primer carrying a 10-nucleotide random unique molecular identifier so that each TCR transcript was tagged. Every sequencing run covered 15-18 subjects and yielded more than 160 million TCR-beta sequences. Total RNA was extracted with the RNeasy kit. TCR-beta VDJ regions were amplified with primers for the TCR constant region and the 5'RACE anchor, using the KAPA Real-time Library Amplification kit. Sample indexes and Illumina adaptors were added in a first PCR, after which library yield was increased in a second PCR. After Ampure bead purification, the TCR product of roughly 650 bp was size-selected on a 2% E-gel SizeSelection system. Before pooling, libraries had their quality checked on a Bioanalyzer, their concentration measured with Qubit, and their quantity determined with the Kapa Library Quantification kit. Libraries were sequenced paired-end 2 x 150 bp on an Illumina HiSeq 2500. To increase sequence diversity, roughly 24-31% phiX was spiked into each library pool. On the study's bioinformatics: The UMI-based MiGEC pipeline processed quality-filtered reads and removed over 85% of raw TCR sequences during error correction. IMGT germline references were used for aligning VDJ genes, and each clonotype was defined as a unique CDR3 amino acid sequence together with its V-J genes. VDJtools evaluated clonal expansion, Shannon diversity and CDR3 relatedness (CalcPairwiseDistances, ClusterSamples); CLCbio workbench built phylogenetic trees. Using coefficient-of-variation modelling across technical triplicates, the study counted a clone as expanded if it had at least 8 unique UMIs. TCRdb trimmed the raw reads at Q25, called clones with MiXCR and kept productive beta chains. Rows with a matching CDR3 protein are joined into one entry that keeps the most common DNA and genes. TCRdb's processing, not the authors', yielded these V and J calls. The sample includes approximately 58,000 distinct CDR3 sequences, with 9.5% to 12% observed a single time. Clones ranked in the top ten supply 1.5% to 2% of the sample.

This clonotype was detected many times. Its antigen target is currently unknown. Qualities for individual bases were not recorded, and no much larger clone is one base off. This clonotype was sampled from a man between 60 and 75 years old in good health. The sequenced material came from PBMCs. The rearranged segments are TRBV9 and TRBJ1-4; perhaps TRBD1 is the D gene, with 5 bases matching. The CDR3 reads as follows: CASTRGKGREKLFF. The DNA reads as follows: TGTGCCAGCACCCGCGGTAAGGGACGAGAAAAACTGTTTTTT.